This TCR beta chain was documented in a study of technical replicates of blood from a few donors. CDR3 length equals 15 residues. The V gene lost 4 bases and the J gene lost 0 bases, with 13 bases spanning the gap. Germline V CDR1 and CDR2: SQVTM, ANQGSEA. Clones were sequenced by immunoSEQ multiplex PCR, and TCRdb holds only the in-frame ones, with some missing. This sample carries some 77,000 clones, 80% to 90% of them seen once, and the ten largest clones take roughly 4.8%. The chain joins TRBV29-1 to TRBJ2-1, with D tentatively TRBD2 (5 bases). The receptor was isolated from a human donor in good health. Some clones in this sample may be carry-over from other donors' samples. The sequenced sample was PBMCs. CDR3 loop: CSVGTAKSSYNEQFF. In DNA form, the CDR3 reads TGCAGCGTTGGGACTGCCAAGAGCTCCTACAATGAGCAGTTCTTC.